This T cell receptor (beta chain) was sequenced for a study of shared clonotypes between healthy human individuals. The length of the CDR3 is 13 residues. Germline CDR1 and CDR2: SGDLS and YYNGEE. Remarks on this clone: The junction departs from germline at one end; a sequencing error may be responsible.

Generated by immunoSEQ multiplex PCR, the TCRdb table keeps only in-frame clones and is missing some. The profile shows 600,000 to 750,000 clones, more than 70% of them singletons. The sequencing input was memory CD4+ T cells sorted from blood. As for subset: CD45RA-negative fraction. The chain uses TRBV9 and TRBJ2-5; the D is unclear. This clonotype was obtained from a woman aged 25-40 years in good health. Here the CDR3 reads CASSVGNQETQYF. DNA of the CDR3: TGTGCCAGCAGCGTAGGAAACCAGGAGACCCAGTACTTC.